Below are 29 T cell receptor beta chains sequenced from a single sample in a study of CD8+ T cells in alopecia areata. Sequencing used cDNA as its template, made by extracting RNA and reverse transcribing it. Generated by immunoSEQ multiplex PCR, the TCRdb table keeps only in-frame clones and is missing some. Of 90,000 to 150,000 clones in the sample, roughly two fifths were seen once. Input material: CD4+ T cells sorted from blood. The origin of the receptors is a human donor with alopecia areata.

The genes are TRBV5-1 and TRBJ2-7; TRBD1 matches at 10 bases. The CDR3 has 15 amino acids. CDR1 is SGHRS, CDR2 YFSETQ, per germline. J gave up 5 bases and V 4 bases, and 9 bases lay outside the gene matches. CDR3 amino acids: CASSQRGQGRDEQYF. CDR3 sequence (DNA): TGCGCCAGCAGCCAACGGGGACAGGGGAGGGACGAGCAGTACTTC.

J is TRBJ2-3 and V is TRBV7-8, with TRBD2 as a possible D gene (5 bases). Looked up from germline, CDR1 is SGHVS and CDR2 is FQNEAQ. Between the trimmed V and J ends, which lost 2 bases and 1 base, there was a span of 10 bases. The CDR3 runs to 15 residues. The CDR3 is CASSLQRKGTDTQYF. For the CDR3, the DNA is TGTGCCAGCAGCTTACAGCGGAAGGGCACAGATACGCAGTATTTT.

This clone was counted only a few times. The genes are TRBV29-1 and TRBJ1-2; the D is unclear. The CDR3 contains 12 residues. The V end lost 4 bases, the J end lost 3 bases, and 9 bases lay between the germline ends. Germline V gives CDR1 SQVTM, CDR2 ANQGSEA. For the CDR3, the DNA is TGCAGCGTTGTGGACGGCGACTATGGCTACACCTTC. Its protein product is CSVVDGDYGYTF.

This clone turned up a few times. The rearrangement joins TRBV30 to TRBJ1-2; perhaps TRBD1 as D (6 bases). Trimming cost V 2 bases and J 7 bases, with 11 bases left between them. Germline CDR1 GTSNPN, CDR2 SVGIG (reference sequence). This CDR3 comprises 12 residues. Written as DNA, the CDR3 is TGTGCCTGGAGTCTGCGGGACACTGGCTACACCTTC. It is translated as CAWSLRDTGYTF. The whole variable domain, filled in from reference TRBV30 and TRBJ1-2, reads SQTIHQWPATLVQPVGSPLSLECTVEGTSNPNLYWYRQAAGRGLQLLFYSVGIGQISSEVPQNLSASRPQDRQFILSSKKLLLSDSGFYLCAWSLRDTGYTFGSGTRLTVV.

The sample holds a few counts of this clone. The chain is built from TRBV28 and TRBJ2-4, with TRBD2 identical over 7 bases. This CDR3 has 14 amino acids. CDR1 and CDR2 (germline): MDHEN, SYDVKM. Trimming took 6 bases from V and 4 from J; bases not matched to a gene: 6. CDR3: CASSSGEGKNIQYF. DNA for the CDR3: TGTGCCAGCAGCAGCGGGGAAGGGAAAAACATTCAGTACTTC.

The chain is built from TRBV6-5 and TRBJ2-3; a possible D gene is TRBD1 (5 bases). The CDR3 length is 14 residues. CDR1 is MNHEY, CDR2 SVGAGI, per germline. V lost 8 bases and J lost 0, with 12 bases in between. This chain's CDR3 is CASRRQPSTDTQYF. CDR3 bases: TGTGCCAGCCGTAGACAGCCTAGCACAGATACGCAGTATTTT.

The table lists this clone with a few counts. The chain is built from TRBV6-6 and TRBJ2-7; a weak D match, TRBD1 (5 bases). The length of the CDR3 is 12 residues. CDR1 and CDR2 from the germline V gene are MNHNY and SVGAGI (reference sequence). V was pared by 4 bases and J by 6 bases, with 10 bases between. CDR3: CASSSRVGEQYF. The DNA for the CDR3 is TGTGCCAGCAGTTCCAGGGTAGGCGAGCAGTACTTC.

This clone occurred a few times. The chain has TRBV27 and TRBJ2-3, with 8 bases fitting TRBD1. Germline CDR1 MNHEY, CDR2 SMNVEV (reference sequence). After removal of 7 bases from V and 6 bases from J, the junction contained 6 bases not matched to a gene. The CDR3 covers 13 residues. In DNA form, the CDR3 reads TGTGCCAGCAAGGCGACAGGGGCTGATACGCAGTATTTT. Residues: CASKATGADTQYF.

This clone was detected only a few times. CDR3 loop: CASSLGGHTGGETQYF. The CDR3 region has the DNA TGTGCCAGCAGCTTAGGAGGACATACCGGAGGGGAGACCCAGTACTTC. The chain employs TRBV7-8 and TRBJ2-5, with D maybe TRBD2 (6 bases). The CDR3 spans 16 residues. Trimming removed 1 base from V and 5 bases from J, with 17 bases in between. The germline gives CDR1 SGHVS, CDR2 FQNEAQ.

This chain connects TRBV28 to TRBJ2-7; D is unclear. CDR3 length: 11 residues. Germline values: CDR1 MDHEN, CDR2 SYDVKM. Deletions cut 2 bases from V and 10 bases from J, with 9 bases between. CDR3 bases: TGTGCCAGCAGTTTACCCCCTTTCCAGTACTTC. Protein sequence: CASSLPPFQYF.

This chain connects TRBV5-1 to TRBJ1-6; 9 positions agree with TRBD1. The CDR3 consists of 17 residues. Germline lookup yields CDR1 SGHRS and CDR2 YFSETQ. Germline trimming cut 4 bases from V and 9 bases from J; bases unmatched to any gene: 14. In nucleotides, the CDR3 is TGCGCCAGCAGCCGAGGGACAGGGAGACAAAGGGTTTCACCCCTCCACTTT. It specifies CASSRGTGRQRVSPLHF.

V gene TRBV7-9 combines with J gene TRBJ2-7; D gene ambiguous. Between the trimmed V and J ends, which lost 1 base and 2 bases, there was a span of 6 bases. The CDR3 sequence is 13 residues long. Looked up from germline, CDR1 is SEHNR and CDR2 is FQNEAQ (reference sequence). The CDR3 spells CASSLVAAYEQYF. The CDR3 DNA sequence: TGTGCCAGCAGCTTAGTCGCGGCCTACGAGCAGTACTTC.

The chain links TRBV29-1 to TRBJ1-1; possibly TRBD1 for D (6 bases). Looked up from germline, CDR1 is SQVTM and CDR2 is ANQGSEA. V lost 7 bases and J lost 7, with 16 bases in between. The CDR3 runs 12 residues. The CDR3 coding sequence is TGCAGCGGCCGGGGGGCAGGGATTGAAGCTTTCTTT. It codes for CSGRGAGIEAFF.

This clone has more than one count but fewer than ten. This chain connects TRBV29-1 to TRBJ2-4; 14 bases line up with TRBD2. Unmatched junction bases numbered 7, after V lost 7 bases and J lost 8 bases. Germline CDR1 is SQVTM and CDR2 is ANQGSEA. The CDR3 spans 14 residues. CDR3 nucleotides: TGCAGCGCAACGGGACTAGCGGGAGAATACATTCAGTACTTC. Its translation: CSATGLAGEYIQYF.

The chain is built from TRBV29-1 and TRBJ1-1; 8 positions agree with TRBD1. V dropped 7 bases and J dropped 4; count of bases not matched to a gene: 11. The CDR3 spans 14 residues. Germline CDR1 is SQVTM and CDR2 is ANQGSEA. The CDR3 spells CSAQTDQGATEAFF. The CDR3 coding sequence is TGCAGCGCTCAAACGGATCAGGGGGCCACTGAAGCTTTCTTT.

This clone was counted a few times. This chain uses TRBV29-1 with TRBJ2-5, with 10 bases aligning to TRBD2. V was clipped by 5 bases and J by 1 base; unmatched bases: 7. The CDR3 totals 15 residues. Germline-derived CDR1 and CDR2 are SQVTM and ANQGSEA. CDR3 region: CSVTRLAGIQETQYF. CDR3 DNA sequence: TGCAGCGTTACCCGACTAGCGGGTATCCAAGAGACCCAGTACTTC.

V and J are TRBV2 and TRBJ2-1; TRBD2 might be the D (5 bases). The CDR3 consists of 13 residues. Trimming removed 6 bases from V and 5 bases from J, with 11 bases in between. Germline CDR1 is SNHLY and CDR2 is FYNNEI. CDR3: CASSEDFHNEQFF. CDR3 DNA: TGTGCCAGCAGCGAGGACTTCCACAATGAGCAGTTCTTC.

This clone was seen more than once but under ten times. The chain has TRBV29-1 and TRBJ1-2, with D maybe TRBD1 (5 bases). This CDR3 is built from 14 residues. V was trimmed by 5 bases and J by 3 bases, leaving 16 bases between them. CDR1 is SQVTM, CDR2 ANQGSEA, per germline. The CDR3 region has the DNA TGCAGCGTTCCCGACAGCACTCTTTACTATGGCTACACCTTC. This gives the protein CSVPDSTLYYGYTF.

Comments on this clone: This sample includes further DNA sequences coding for the same CDR3. The chain links TRBV5-1 to TRBJ2-7; 8 bases fit TRBD1. The germline V gene encodes CDR1 SGHRS and CDR2 YFSETQ. This CDR3 has 14 amino acids. Unmatched junction bases numbered 6, after V lost 7 bases and J lost 0 bases. CDR3 nucleotide sequence: TGCGCCAGCTCGTCCGGGACAGGCTCCTACGAGCAGTACTTC. Its protein is CASSSGTGSYEQYF.

On this clone itself: Mismatch with germline at one junction end may stem from a read error. The V and J genes are TRBV7-2 and TRBJ2-2; D call uncertain. This CDR3 is built from 14 residues. Germline CDR1 is SGHTA and CDR2 is FQGNSA. CDR3 residues: CASCLFGNTGELFF. CDR3 nucleotide sequence: TGTGCCAGCTGCTTATTCGGAAACACCGGGGAGCTGTTTTTT. Looking up the rest from reference TRBV7-2 and TRBJ2-2 gives the full variable domain: GAGVSQSPSNKVTEKGKDVELRCDPISGHTALYWYRQSLGQGLEFLIYFQGNSAPDKSGLPSDRFSAERTGGSVSTLTIQRTQQEDSAVYLCASCLFGNTGELFFGEGSRLTVL.

This clone was detected a few times. The chain employs TRBV29-1 and TRBJ2-5; a weak D match, TRBD1 (5 bases). Germline V lookup: CDR1 SQVTM, CDR2 ANQGSEA. The CDR3 length is 13 residues. Trimming pared 7 bases from V and 4 bases from J, leaving 16 bases between. The CDR3, as DNA: TGCAGCGCCCCGAGGTACCAGGGAGAGACCCAGTACTTC. Its protein product is CSAPRYQGETQYF.

The V gene is TRBV29-1, the J gene TRBJ1-2; no definite D call. The CDR3 consists of 14 residues. Per germline, CDR1 SQVTM and CDR2 ANQGSEA. V gave up 0 bases and J gave up 4 bases, with 12 bases separating them. The CDR3 DNA reads as TGCAGCGTTGAAGATCTTGAGTACATCTATGGCTACACCTTC. Translation: CSVEDLEYIYGYTF.

This clone was seen a few times. The chain recombines TRBV7-2 with TRBJ2-7; 7 bases map to TRBD2. The CDR3 covers 14 residues. The V gene's germline CDR1 is SGHTA and CDR2 FQGNSA. After removal of 5 bases from V and 5 bases from J, the junction contained 9 bases not matched to a gene. CDR3 in DNA: TGTGCCAGCAGCCAGGGACTACCTCGGAACGAGCAGTACTTC. Translation gives CASSQGLPRNEQYF.

DNA of the CDR3: TGTGCCTGGAGTTCCGAGGCCTACAATGAGCAGTTCTTC. This encodes CAWSSEAYNEQFF. J is TRBJ2-1 and V is TRBV30, with D uncertain. The CDR3 has 13 amino acids. Germline V gives CDR1 GTSNPN, CDR2 SVGIG (reference sequence). Trimming removed 2 bases from V and 2 bases from J, with 7 bases in between.

This clone turned up a few times. The rearrangement links TRBV5-8 to TRBJ1-3; D call uncertain. Trimming shortened V by 5 bases and J by 10 bases, and 10 bases separated the two germline ends. Germline CDR1 SGHTS, CDR2 YDEGEE. The CDR3 is 11 residues long. The CDR3 DNA sequence: TGTGCCAGCAGGTTCTCGGGGACCATATATTTT. This translates into CASRFSGTIYF.

The genes are TRBV29-1 and TRBJ2-1; no reliable D call. This CDR3 is built from 11 residues. Germline loops: CDR1 SQVTM, CDR2 ANQGSEA. The CDR3 bases are TGCAATACCCAAAGCAGCAATGAGCAGTTCTTC. It yields the protein CNTQSSNEQFF.

This rearrangement joins TRBV5-1 to TRBJ2-3; D might be TRBD1 (5 bases). The V and J ends lost 3 bases and 4 bases respectively, with 24 bases between them. Per the germline V gene, CDR1 is SGHRS and CDR2 is YFSETQ. The CDR3 totals 18 residues. CDR3 loop: CASSSQGLAPGPADTQYF. Here the CDR3 DNA reads TGCGCCAGCAGCTCCCAGGGTTTAGCCCCCGGACCGGCAGATACGCAGTATTTT. The full variable domain, rest sourced from reference TRBV5-1 and TRBJ2-3, is KAGVTQTPRYLIKTRGQQVTLSCSPISGHRSVSWYQQTPGQGLQFLFEYFSETQRNKGNFPGRFSGRQFSNSRSEMNVSTLELGDSALYLCASSSQGLAPGPADTQYFGPGTRLTVL.

This clone was seen a few times. V and J are TRBV14 and TRBJ2-1; D not certain. V shed 1 base and J shed 8 bases, with 12 bases lying between them. Germline V gene data show CDR1 as SGHDN and CDR2 as FVKESK. The CDR3 extends over 14 amino acids. Here the CDR3 reads CASSQAGVFHEQFF. CDR3 coding DNA: TGTGCCAGCAGCCAAGCAGGAGTTTTCCATGAGCAGTTCTTC.

This rearrangement joins TRBV7-3 to TRBJ2-3; D may be TRBD2 (6 bases). Germline V gene sequence: CDR1 SGHTA, CDR2 FQGTGA. Trimming removed 5 bases at V and 8 bases at J, with 17 bases between. This CDR3 comprises 14 residues. The CDR3 DNA reads TGTGCCAGCAGCCAGGGACTCTCCGGGGGTACGCAGTATTTT. Amino acids: CASSQGLSGGTQYF.